The rows below give T cell receptor beta chains drawn from one sample of a study of T cell repertoires in cytomegalovirus infection. TCRdb used MiXCR to reprocess the reads, holding one entry per CDR3 protein. The data show approximately 140,000 distinct CDR3 sequences, almost 9% seen once. Sequencing input: PBMCs. These receptor sequences come from a human donor in good health (CMV status not recorded). Some clones in this sample may be carry-over from other donors' samples. Each CDR3 is given with its conserved first and last residue.

J gene	V gene	CDR3 protein
TRBJ1-1	TRBV5-1	CASSSSGGNTEAFF
TRBJ2-1	TRBV5-5	CASSLTSGASEQFF
TRBJ1-6	TRBV14	CASSQDRCQGGPPLHF
TRBJ2-3	TRBV7-9	CASSLAGTGTADTQYF
TRBJ1-4	TRBV7-9	CASSLSGTGGEKLFF
TRBJ1-1	TRBV2	CASRGGDPSDAEAFF
TRBJ1-2	TRBV2	CASSEAVAGNYGYTF
TRBJ2-5	TRBV7-9	CASSLESETQYF
TRBJ1-2	TRBV28	CASSPLRTGTNGYTF
TRBJ1-1	TRBV20-1	CSARQARNTEAFF
TRBJ2-1	TRBV15	CATSRDPGGTGNEQFF